This T cell receptor (beta chain) comes out of a study of T cell changes during pregnancy in multiple sclerosis. The germline V gene has CDR1 GTSNPN and CDR2 SVGIG (reference sequence). The CDR3 is 11 residues long. V was shortened by 4 bases and J by 4 bases, with 7 bases between the two germline ends. TCRdb's table, derived via immunoSEQ multiplex PCR, lists solely in-frame clones and lacks some. The sample shows 90,000 to 120,000 clones, 80% to 95% of them seen only once. Only one count was recorded for this clone. The sample consisted of peripheral blood, taken in the third trimester of pregnancy. This TCR came from a female donor in good health, enrolled as a control in a pregnancy study. The genes are TRBV30 and TRBJ2-5; no clear D. DNA of the CDR3: TGTGCCTGGACGCAGCGAGAGACCCAGTACTTC. Translation: CAWTQRETQYF.